Presented here are 20 T cell receptor beta chains from one specimen sequenced in a study of OX40 agonist ivuxolimab in advanced cancers. Here immunoSEQ multiplex PCR was the method, and the copy in TCRdb shows in-frame clones only, minus some. This table has some 44,000 clones, approximately 84% appearing once. The specimen comprised CD4+ or CD8+ T cells sorted from blood, sampled in a trial of the OX40 agonist ivuxolimab. The receptors were gathered from an adult with an advanced solid tumor such as melanoma, head and neck, liver or kidney cancer.

The rearrangement links TRBV5-1 to TRBJ1-3, with 10 bases lining up with TRBD1. J lost 1 base, V lost 4 bases, and 11 bases had no gene match. This CDR3 has 18 amino acids. CDR1 and CDR2 from the germline V gene are SGHRS and YFSETQ. CDR3 protein: CASSPRMGQGTSGNTIYF. The CDR3 region has the DNA TGCGCCAGCAGCCCGAGGATGGGACAGGGGACTTCTGGAAACACCATATATTTT.

This clone has only a few counts. This chain joins TRBV7-8 and TRBJ2-3; no reliable D call. Trimming shortened V by 7 bases and J by 1 base, and 12 bases separated the two germline ends. The CDR3 contains 14 residues. Germline V gives CDR1 SGHVS, CDR2 FQNEAQ. This CDR3 is CASTPRVGTDTQYF. In nucleotides, the CDR3 is TGTGCCAGCACCCCACGGGTTGGCACAGATACGCAGTATTTT.

The chain recombines TRBV12-2 with TRBJ2-3. TRBV12-2 has pseudogene status. The CDR3 has 14 amino acids. The CDR3 spells CASRPSPSTDTQYF. CDR3 DNA: TGTGCAAGTCGCCCAAGTCCAAGCACAGATACGCAGTATTTT.

This chain links TRBV19 with TRBJ2-7; TRBD2 agrees at 8 bases. V shed 3 bases and J 6 bases; nucleotides not matched to a gene: 13. The CDR3 totals 16 residues. Germline lookup yields CDR1 LNHDA and CDR2 SQIVND (reference sequence). The CDR3 region has the DNA TGTGCCAGTAGTATGGGGAGCGGGAGTTTCCCTACCGAGCAGTACTTC. The encoded protein is CASSMGSGSFPTEQYF. Full variable domain (rest looked up from reference TRBV19 and TRBJ2-7): DGGITQSPKYLFRKEGQNVTLSCEQNLNHDAMYWYRQDPGQGLRLIYYSQIVNDFQKGDIAEGYSVSREKKESFPLTVTSAQKNPTAFYLCASSMGSGSFPTEQYFGPGTRLTVT.

The rearrangement uses TRBV28 and TRBJ1-1; possible D gene TRBD1, 5 bases. Trimming pared 6 bases from V and 1 base from J, leaving 12 bases between. From germline, CDR1 is MDHEN and CDR2 SYDVKM. The CDR3 has 14 residues. This CDR3 reads CASRTRQTNTEAFF. The CDR3 DNA reads TGTGCCAGCAGGACCAGACAGACGAACACTGAAGCTTTCTTT.

This chain uses TRBV2 with TRBJ2-7; TRBD2 aligns across 8 bases. The ends lost 6 bases at V and 3 bases at J; junction bases unmatched: 10. CDR3 size: 15 residues. The germline V gene encodes CDR1 SNHLY and CDR2 FYNNEI. This CDR3 reads CASRGLVPRIYEQYF. As DNA, the CDR3 is TGTGCCAGCAGGGGACTAGTCCCGAGGATCTACGAGCAGTACTTC. Using reference TRBV2 and TRBJ2-7 for the parts outside the CDR3, the full variable domain is EPEVTQTPSHQVTQMGQEVILRCVPISNHLYFYWYRQILGQKVEFLVSFYNNEISEKSEIFDDQFSVERPDGSNFTLKIRSTKLEDSAMYFCASRGLVPRIYEQYFGPGTRLTVT.

Only one count was recorded for this clone. The CDR3 loop is CASSSGPGQGLRRTEAFF. The CDR3 region has the DNA TGCGCCAGCAGCTCCGGACCTGGACAGGGGTTGAGACGGACTGAAGCTTTCTTT. The rearrangement joins TRBV5-1 to TRBJ1-1; 9 bases fit TRBD1. After removal of 3 bases from V and 5 bases from J, the junction contained 17 bases not matched to a gene. CDR3 length: 18 amino acids. Germline lookup yields CDR1 SGHRS and CDR2 YFSETQ.

The CDR3 sequence: CASSRSAGEKLFF. CDR3 coding DNA: TGTGCCAGCAGTCGATCCGCCGGGGAAAAACTGTTTTTT. The chain recombines TRBV2 with TRBJ1-4; D is unclear. This CDR3 is 13 amino acids long. Trimming removed 5 bases from V and 8 bases from J, with 12 bases in between. The germline V gene has CDR1 SNHLY and CDR2 FYNNEI. The full variable domain, rest sourced from reference TRBV2 and TRBJ1-4, is EPEVTQTPSHQVTQMGQEVILRCVPISNHLYFYWYRQILGQKVEFLVSFYNNEISEKSEIFDDQFSVERPDGSNFTLKIRSTKLEDSAMYFCASSRSAGEKLFFGSGTQLSVL.

The chain uses TRBV7-3 and TRBJ2-3; D remains ambiguous. The V end was cut by 5 bases, the J end by 0 bases, with 9 bases between. Germline V gene lookup returns CDR1 SGHTA and CDR2 FQGTGA. The CDR3 has 14 residues. The CDR3 sequence: CASSTQSSTDTQYF. The CDR3 DNA is TGTGCCAGCAGCACTCAATCTAGCACAGATACGCAGTATTTT.

DNA for the CDR3: TGTGCCATCACAAACGGGGGCCTTTCGGGCGGCTACACCTTC. Translating gives CAITNGGLSGGYTF. The chain couples TRBV10-3 to TRBJ1-2, with a tentative D call TRBD1 (6 bases). The germline gives CDR1 ENHRY, CDR2 SYGVKD. The CDR3 length is 14 residues. Trimming removed 7 bases at V and 8 bases at J, with 20 bases between.

CDR3 sequence reads: CASSSGDRFQETQYF. CDR3 coding DNA: TGTGCCAGCAGCTCCGGGGACAGGTTTCAAGAGACCCAGTACTTC. V is TRBV7-9 and J is TRBJ2-5; 8 bases line up with TRBD1. The CDR3 is 15 residues long. CDR1 SEHNR and CDR2 FQNEAQ come from the germline V gene (reference sequence). V gave up 4 bases and J gave up 2 bases; unmatched junction bases: 6. Supplemented by reference TRBV7-9 and TRBJ2-5, the full variable domain reads DTGVSQNPRHKITKRGQNVTFRCDPISEHNRLYWYRQTLGQGPEFLTYFQNEAQLEKSRLLSDRFSAERPKGSFSTLEIQRTEQGDSAMYLCASSSGDRFQETQYFGPGTRLLVL.

The chain is built from TRBV11-2 and TRBJ2-1; 8 bases are shared with TRBD2. This CDR3 region has 16 residues. Germline V lookup: CDR1 SGHAT, CDR2 FQNNGV. The J segment lost 1 base and the V segment lost 2 bases, leaving 4 bases of the junction unmatched. CDR3 in amino acids: CASSLISGISYNEQFF. DNA for the CDR3: TGTGCCAGCAGCTTAATTAGCGGGATTTCCTACAATGAGCAGTTCTTC.

The genes are TRBV19 and TRBJ1-3; 7 bases agree with TRBD1. The CDR3 totals 16 residues. Germline trimming cut 4 bases from V and 2 bases from J; bases unmatched to any gene: 8. In germline, CDR1 is LNHDA, CDR2 SQIVND (reference sequence). CDR3 region: CASSTRDSRTGNTIYF. In DNA, the CDR3 is TGTGCCAGTAGTACCCGGGACAGTCGTACTGGAAACACCATATATTTT. Together with reference TRBV19 and TRBJ1-3, the CDR3 gives the full variable domain: DGGITQSPKYLFRKEGQNVTLSCEQNLNHDAMYWYRQDPGQGLRLIYYSQIVNDFQKGDIAEGYSVSREKKESFPLTVTSAQKNPTAFYLCASSTRDSRTGNTIYFGEGSWLTVV.

J is TRBJ2-1 and V is TRBV6-6; TRBD2 matches 9 bases. Germline CDR1 reads MNHNY; CDR2 reads SVGAGI (reference sequence). The CDR3 has 16 residues. The junction had 4 bases not matched to a gene; V was cut back by 2 bases and J by 2 bases. The CDR3 loop is CASSYTLAGPYNEQFF. CDR3 DNA: TGTGCCAGCAGTTACACACTAGCGGGTCCCTACAATGAGCAGTTCTTC.

This rearrangement joins TRBV15 to TRBJ2-7; tentative D call: TRBD2 (5 bases). Germline V gene sequence: CDR1 LNHNV, CDR2 YYDKDF (reference sequence). Trimming removed 0 bases from V and 3 bases from J, with 9 bases in between. There are 14 residues in the CDR3. The CDR3 bases are TGTGCCACCAGCAGAGATCGGGGTGGCTACGAGCAGTACTTC. Residues: CATSRDRGGYEQYF.

The V and J genes are TRBV5-1 and TRBJ1-3; D remains unclear. V dropped 1 base and J dropped 0 bases, with 8 bases sitting between them. Germline V gene lookup returns CDR1 SGHRS and CDR2 YFSETQ. This CDR3 is built from 15 residues. The CDR3 loop reads CASSLWAASGNTIYF. DNA of the CDR3: TGCGCCAGCAGCTTGTGGGCAGCCTCTGGAAACACCATATATTTT. The complete variable domain, with remaining parts taken from reference TRBV5-1 and TRBJ1-3, reads KAGVTQTPRYLIKTRGQQVTLSCSPISGHRSVSWYQQTPGQGLQFLFEYFSETQRNKGNFPGRFSGRQFSNSRSEMNVSTLELGDSALYLCASSLWAASGNTIYFGEGSWLTVV.

V usage is TRBV28 and J usage is TRBJ1-2; perhaps TRBD1 as D (6 bases). This CDR3 is built from 15 residues. With 5 bases removed from V and 1 base from J, the gap between germline ends came to 14 bases. Germline-derived CDR1 and CDR2 are MDHEN and SYDVKM. In DNA, the CDR3 is TGTGCCAGCAGTCCCCAGGACAGCTATAACTATGGCTACACCTTC. Translation gives CASSPQDSYNYGYTF.

The chain couples TRBV7-9 to TRBJ1-1; 8 bases map to TRBD1. Germline CDR1 is SEHNR and CDR2 is FQNEAQ (reference sequence). The CDR3 loop spans 13 amino acids. V dropped 1 base and J dropped 6; count of bases not matched to a gene: 1. This CDR3 is CASSLGQGSEAFF. The DNA for the CDR3 is TGTGCCAGCAGCTTAGGACAGGGGTCTGAAGCTTTCTTT. The full variable domain, completed using reference TRBV7-9 and TRBJ1-1, is DTGVSQNPRHKITKRGQNVTFRCDPISEHNRLYWYRQTLGQGPEFLTYFQNEAQLEKSRLLSDRFSAERPKGSFSTLEIQRTEQGDSAMYLCASSLGQGSEAFFGQGTRLTVV.

The chain carries TRBV4-1 and TRBJ2-3, with TRBD2 as a possible D gene (5 bases). Trimming stripped 5 bases from V and 1 base from J, with 10 bases between. Germline CDR1 MGHRA, CDR2 YSYEKL. The CDR3 runs 14 residues. CDR3: CASSARTGTDTQYF. The DNA for the CDR3 is TGCGCCAGCAGCGCCCGGACTGGCACAGATACGCAGTATTTT.

This clone was picked up a small number of times. The J gene is TRBJ1-1, the V gene TRBV7-9; D may be TRBD1 (5 bases). V was cut by 0 bases and J by 5 bases, with 10 bases left in between. From germline, CDR1 is SEHNR and CDR2 FQNEAQ (reference sequence). The CDR3 consists of 14 residues. The CDR3 nucleotides are TGTGCCAGCAGCTTAGCTCAGGGAGAGACTGAAGCTTTCTTT. This gives the protein CASSLAQGETEAFF. Together with reference TRBV7-9 and TRBJ1-1, the CDR3 gives the full variable domain: DTGVSQNPRHKITKRGQNVTFRCDPISEHNRLYWYRQTLGQGPEFLTYFQNEAQLEKSRLLSDRFSAERPKGSFSTLEIQRTEQGDSAMYLCASSLAQGETEAFFGQGTRLTVV.